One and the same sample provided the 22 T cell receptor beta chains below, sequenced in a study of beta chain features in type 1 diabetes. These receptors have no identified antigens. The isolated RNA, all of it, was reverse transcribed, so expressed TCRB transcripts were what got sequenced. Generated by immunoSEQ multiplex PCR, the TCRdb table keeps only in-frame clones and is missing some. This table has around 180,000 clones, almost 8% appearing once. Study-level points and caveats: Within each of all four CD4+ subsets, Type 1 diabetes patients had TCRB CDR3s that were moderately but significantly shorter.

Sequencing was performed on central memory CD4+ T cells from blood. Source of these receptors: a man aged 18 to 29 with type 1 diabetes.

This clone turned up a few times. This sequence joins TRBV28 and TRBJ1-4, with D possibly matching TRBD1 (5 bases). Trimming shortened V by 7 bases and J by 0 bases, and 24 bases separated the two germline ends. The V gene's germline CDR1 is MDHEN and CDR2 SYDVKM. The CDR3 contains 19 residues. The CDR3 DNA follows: TGTGCCAGCATGAGCTTACGGGGGTCCAGCGGGGCAACTAATGAAAAACTGTTTTTT. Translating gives CASMSLRGSSGATNEKLFF.

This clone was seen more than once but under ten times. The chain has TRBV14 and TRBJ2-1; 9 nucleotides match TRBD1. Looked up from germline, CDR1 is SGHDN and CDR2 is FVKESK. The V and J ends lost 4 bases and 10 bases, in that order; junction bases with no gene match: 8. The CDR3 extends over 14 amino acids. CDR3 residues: CASSRTGGPGEQFF. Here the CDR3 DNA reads TGTGCCAGCAGCCGCACAGGGGGCCCGGGGGAGCAGTTCTTC.

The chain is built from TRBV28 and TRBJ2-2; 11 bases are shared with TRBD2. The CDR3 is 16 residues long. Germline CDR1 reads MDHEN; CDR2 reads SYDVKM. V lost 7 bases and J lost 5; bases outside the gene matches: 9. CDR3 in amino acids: CASTSLASGRTGELFF. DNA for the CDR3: TGTGCCAGCACCTCCCTAGCTAGCGGGAGGACCGGGGAGCTGTTTTTT.

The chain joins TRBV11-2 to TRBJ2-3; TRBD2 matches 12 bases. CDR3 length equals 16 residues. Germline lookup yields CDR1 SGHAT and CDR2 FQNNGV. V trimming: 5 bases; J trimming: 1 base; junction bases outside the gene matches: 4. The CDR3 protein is CASSALAGGRTDTQYF. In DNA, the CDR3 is TGTGCCAGCAGCGCGCTAGCGGGGGGGCGCACAGATACGCAGTATTTT. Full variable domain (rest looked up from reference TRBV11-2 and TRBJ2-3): EAGVAQSPRYKIIEKRQSVAFWCNPISGHATLYWYQQILGQGPKLLIQFQNNGVVDDSQLPKDRFSAERLKGVDSTLKIQPAKLEDSAVYLCASSALAGGRTDTQYFGPGTRLTVL.

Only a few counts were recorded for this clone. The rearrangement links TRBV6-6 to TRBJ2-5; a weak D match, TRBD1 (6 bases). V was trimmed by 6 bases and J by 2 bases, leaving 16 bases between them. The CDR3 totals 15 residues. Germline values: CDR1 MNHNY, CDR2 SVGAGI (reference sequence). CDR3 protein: CASRTGHPGQETQYF. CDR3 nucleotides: TGTGCCAGCAGGACGGGACACCCCGGGCAAGAGACCCAGTACTTC.

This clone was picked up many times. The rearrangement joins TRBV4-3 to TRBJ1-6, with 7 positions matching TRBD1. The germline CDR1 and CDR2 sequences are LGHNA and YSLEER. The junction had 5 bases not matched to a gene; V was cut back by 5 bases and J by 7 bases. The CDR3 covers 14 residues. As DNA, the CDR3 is TGCGCCAGCAGCTGGGGACAGAACAATTCACCCCTCCACTTT. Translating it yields CASSWGQNNSPLHF.

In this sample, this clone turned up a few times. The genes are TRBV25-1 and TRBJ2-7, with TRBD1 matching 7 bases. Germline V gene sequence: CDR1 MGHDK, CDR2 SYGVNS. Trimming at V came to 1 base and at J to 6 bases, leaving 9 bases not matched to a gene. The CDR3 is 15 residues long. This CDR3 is CASSESPDRHFEQYF. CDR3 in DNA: TGTGCCAGCAGTGAATCCCCGGACAGGCACTTCGAGCAGTACTTC.

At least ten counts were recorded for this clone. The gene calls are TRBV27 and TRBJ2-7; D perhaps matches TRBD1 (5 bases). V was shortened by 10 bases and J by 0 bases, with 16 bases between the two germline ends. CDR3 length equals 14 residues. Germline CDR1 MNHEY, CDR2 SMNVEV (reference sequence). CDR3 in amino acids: CATSPQVISYEQYF. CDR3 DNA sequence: TGTGCCACCAGCCCACAGGTAATCTCCTACGAGCAGTACTTC.

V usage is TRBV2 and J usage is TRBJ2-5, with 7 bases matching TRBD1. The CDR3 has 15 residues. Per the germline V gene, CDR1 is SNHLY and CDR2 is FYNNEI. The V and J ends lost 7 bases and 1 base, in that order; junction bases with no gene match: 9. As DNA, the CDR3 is TGTGCCAGCACCAACCCCTGGACAGGCCAAGAGACCCAGTACTTC. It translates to CASTNPWTGQETQYF.

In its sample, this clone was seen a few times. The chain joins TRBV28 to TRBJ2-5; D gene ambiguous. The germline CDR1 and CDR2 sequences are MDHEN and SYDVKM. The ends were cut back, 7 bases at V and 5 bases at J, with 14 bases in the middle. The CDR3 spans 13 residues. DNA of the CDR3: TGTGCCAGCAAGGATGGCGGAAGGGAGACCCAGTACTTC. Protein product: CASKDGGRETQYF.

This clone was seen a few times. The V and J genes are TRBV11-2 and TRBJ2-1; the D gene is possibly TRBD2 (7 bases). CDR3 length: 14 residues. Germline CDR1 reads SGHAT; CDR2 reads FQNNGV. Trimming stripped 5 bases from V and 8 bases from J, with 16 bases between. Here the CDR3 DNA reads TGTGCCAGCAGCGAAGGAAGGGGGGGGCATGAGCAGTTCTTC. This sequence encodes CASSEGRGGHEQFF. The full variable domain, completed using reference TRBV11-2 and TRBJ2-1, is EAGVAQSPRYKIIEKRQSVAFWCNPISGHATLYWYQQILGQGPKLLIQFQNNGVVDDSQLPKDRFSAERLKGVDSTLKIQPAKLEDSAVYLCASSEGRGGHEQFFGPGTRLTVL.

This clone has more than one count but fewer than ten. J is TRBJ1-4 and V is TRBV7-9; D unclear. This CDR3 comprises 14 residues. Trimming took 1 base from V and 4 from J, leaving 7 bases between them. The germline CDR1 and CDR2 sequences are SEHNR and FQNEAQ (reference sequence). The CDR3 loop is CASSLDQYNEKLFF. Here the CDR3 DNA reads TGTGCCAGCAGCTTAGACCAGTATAATGAAAAACTGTTTTTT.

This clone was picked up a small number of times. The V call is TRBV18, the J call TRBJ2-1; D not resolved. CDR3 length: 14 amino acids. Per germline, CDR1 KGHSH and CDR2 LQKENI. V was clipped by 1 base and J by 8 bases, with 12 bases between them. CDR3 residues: CASSPRKESDEQFF. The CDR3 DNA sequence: TGTGCCAGCTCACCACGCAAAGAAAGCGATGAGCAGTTCTTC.

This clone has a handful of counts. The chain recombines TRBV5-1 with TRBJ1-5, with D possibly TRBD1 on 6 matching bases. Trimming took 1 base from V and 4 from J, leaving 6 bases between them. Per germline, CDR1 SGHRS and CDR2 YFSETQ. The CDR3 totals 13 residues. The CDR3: CASSLTGNQPQHF. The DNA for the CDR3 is TGCGCCAGCAGCTTGACAGGGAATCAGCCCCAGCATTTT. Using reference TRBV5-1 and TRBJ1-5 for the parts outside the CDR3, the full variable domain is KAGVTQTPRYLIKTRGQQVTLSCSPISGHRSVSWYQQTPGQGLQFLFEYFSETQRNKGNFPGRFSGRQFSNSRSEMNVSTLELGDSALYLCASSLTGNQPQHFGDGTRLSIL.

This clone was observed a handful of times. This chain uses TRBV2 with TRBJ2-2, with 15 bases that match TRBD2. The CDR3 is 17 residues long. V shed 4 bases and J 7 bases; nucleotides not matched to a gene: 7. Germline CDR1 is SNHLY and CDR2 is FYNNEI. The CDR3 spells CASSGTSGRGRDGELFF. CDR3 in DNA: TGTGCCAGCAGTGGGACTAGCGGGAGGGGGCGCGACGGGGAGCTGTTTTTT. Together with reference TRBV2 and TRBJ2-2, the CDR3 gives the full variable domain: EPEVTQTPSHQVTQMGQEVILRCVPISNHLYFYWYRQILGQKVEFLVSFYNNEISEKSEIFDDQFSVERPDGSNFTLKIRSTKLEDSAMYFCASSGTSGRGRDGELFFGEGSRLTVL.

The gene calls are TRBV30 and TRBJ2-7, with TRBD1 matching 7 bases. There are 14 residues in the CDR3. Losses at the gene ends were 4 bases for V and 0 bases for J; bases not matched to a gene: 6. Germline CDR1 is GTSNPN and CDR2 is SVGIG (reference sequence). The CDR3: CAWTDREPSYEQYF. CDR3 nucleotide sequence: TGTGCCTGGACCGACAGGGAGCCCTCCTACGAGCAGTACTTC.

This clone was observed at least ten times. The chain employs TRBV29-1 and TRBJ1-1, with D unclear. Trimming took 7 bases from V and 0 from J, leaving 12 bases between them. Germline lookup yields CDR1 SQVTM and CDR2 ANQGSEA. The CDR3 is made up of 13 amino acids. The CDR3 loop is CSGRTTMNTEAFF. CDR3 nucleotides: TGCAGCGGGCGAACTACAATGAACACTGAAGCTTTCTTT.

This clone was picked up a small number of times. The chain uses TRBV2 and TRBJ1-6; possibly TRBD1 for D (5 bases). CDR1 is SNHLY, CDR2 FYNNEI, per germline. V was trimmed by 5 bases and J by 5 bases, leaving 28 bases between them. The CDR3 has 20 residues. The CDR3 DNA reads TGTGCCAGCAGTCATCTGCTCGGTGAGGGTCGGGGGAGAGATAATTCACCCCTCCACTTT. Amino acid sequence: CASSHLLGEGRGRDNSPLHF. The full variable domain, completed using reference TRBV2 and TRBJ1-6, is EPEVTQTPSHQVTQMGQEVILRCVPISNHLYFYWYRQILGQKVEFLVSFYNNEISEKSEIFDDQFSVERPDGSNFTLKIRSTKLEDSAMYFCASSHLLGEGRGRDNSPLHFGNGTRLTVT.

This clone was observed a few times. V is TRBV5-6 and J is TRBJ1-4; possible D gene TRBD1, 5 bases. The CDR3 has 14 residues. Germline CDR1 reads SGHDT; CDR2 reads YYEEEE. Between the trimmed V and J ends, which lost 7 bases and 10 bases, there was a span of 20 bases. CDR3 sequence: CASGRVGNVGKLFF. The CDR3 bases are TGTGCCAGCGGCAGGGTAGGGAATGTTGGAAAACTGTTTTTT.

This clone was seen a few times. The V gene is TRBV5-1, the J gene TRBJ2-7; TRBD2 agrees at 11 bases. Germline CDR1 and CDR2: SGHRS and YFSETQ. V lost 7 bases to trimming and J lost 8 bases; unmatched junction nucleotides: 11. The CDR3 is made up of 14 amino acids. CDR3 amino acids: CASGPGLAEKKQYF. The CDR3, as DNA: TGCGCCAGCGGTCCGGGACTAGCGGAGAAGAAGCAGTACTTC.

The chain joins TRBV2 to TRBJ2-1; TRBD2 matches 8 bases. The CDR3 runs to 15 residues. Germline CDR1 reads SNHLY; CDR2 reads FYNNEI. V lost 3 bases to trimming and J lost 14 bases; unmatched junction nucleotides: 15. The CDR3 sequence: CASSESSGPYAAKFF. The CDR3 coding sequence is TGTGCCAGCAGTGAGTCTAGCGGGCCCTATGCAGCTAAGTTCTTC.

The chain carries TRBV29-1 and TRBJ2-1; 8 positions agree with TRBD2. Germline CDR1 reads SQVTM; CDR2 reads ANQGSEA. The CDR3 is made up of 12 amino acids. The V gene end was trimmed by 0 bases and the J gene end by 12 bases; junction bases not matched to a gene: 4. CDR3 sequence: CSVEEKRGRQFF. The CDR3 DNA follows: TGCAGCGTTGAAGAGAAGCGGGGGCGGCAGTTCTTC.